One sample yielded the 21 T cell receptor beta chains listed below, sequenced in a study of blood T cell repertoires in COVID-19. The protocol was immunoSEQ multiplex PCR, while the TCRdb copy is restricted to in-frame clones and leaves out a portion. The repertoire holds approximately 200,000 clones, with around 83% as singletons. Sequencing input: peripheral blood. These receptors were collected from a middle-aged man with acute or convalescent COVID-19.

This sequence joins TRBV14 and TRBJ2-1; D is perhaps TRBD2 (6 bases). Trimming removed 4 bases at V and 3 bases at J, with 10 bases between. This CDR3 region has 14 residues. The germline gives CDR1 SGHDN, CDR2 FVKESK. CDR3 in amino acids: CASSPRDFYNEQFF. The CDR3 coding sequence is TGTGCCAGCAGCCCTCGGGACTTCTACAATGAGCAGTTCTTC.

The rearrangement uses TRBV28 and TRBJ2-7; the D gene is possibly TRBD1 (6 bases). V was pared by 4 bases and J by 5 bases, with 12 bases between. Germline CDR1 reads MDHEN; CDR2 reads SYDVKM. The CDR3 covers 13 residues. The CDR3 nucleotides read TGTGCCAGCAGTTATCAGGGGAGAGACGAGCAGTACTTC. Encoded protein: CASSYQGRDEQYF.

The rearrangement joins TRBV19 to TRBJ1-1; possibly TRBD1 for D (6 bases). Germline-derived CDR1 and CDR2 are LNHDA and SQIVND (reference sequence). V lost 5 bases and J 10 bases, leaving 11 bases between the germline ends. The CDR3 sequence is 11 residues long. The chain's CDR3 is CASSLTGRAFF. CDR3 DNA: TGTGCCAGTAGTTTAACAGGGAGAGCTTTCTTT.

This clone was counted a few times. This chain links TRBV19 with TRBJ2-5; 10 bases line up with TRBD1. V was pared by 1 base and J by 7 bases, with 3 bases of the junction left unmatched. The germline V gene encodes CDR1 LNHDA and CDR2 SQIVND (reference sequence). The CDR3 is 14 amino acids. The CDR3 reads CASSIGGQGGTQYF. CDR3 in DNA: TGTGCCAGTAGTATAGGCGGACAGGGGGGGACCCAGTACTTC.

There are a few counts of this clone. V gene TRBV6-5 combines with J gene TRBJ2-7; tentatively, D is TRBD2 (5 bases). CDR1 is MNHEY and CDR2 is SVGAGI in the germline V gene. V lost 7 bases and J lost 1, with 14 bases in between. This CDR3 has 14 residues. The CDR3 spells CASTPPGSSYEQYF. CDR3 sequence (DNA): TGTGCCAGCACCCCACCGGGGAGTTCCTACGAGCAGTACTTC.

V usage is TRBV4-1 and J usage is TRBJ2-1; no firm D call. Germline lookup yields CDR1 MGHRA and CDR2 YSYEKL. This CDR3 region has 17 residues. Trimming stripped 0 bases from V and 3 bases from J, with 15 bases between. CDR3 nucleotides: TGCGCCAGCAGCCAAGATTCGAGTTTCCCGGGCTACAATGAGCAGTTCTTC. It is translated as CASSQDSSFPGYNEQFF.

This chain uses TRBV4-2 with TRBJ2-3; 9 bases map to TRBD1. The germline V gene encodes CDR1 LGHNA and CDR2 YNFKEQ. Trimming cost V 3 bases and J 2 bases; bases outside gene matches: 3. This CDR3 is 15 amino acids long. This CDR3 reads CASSQRTGDTDTQYF. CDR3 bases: TGTGCCAGCAGCCAGCGGACAGGGGACACAGATACGCAGTATTTT.

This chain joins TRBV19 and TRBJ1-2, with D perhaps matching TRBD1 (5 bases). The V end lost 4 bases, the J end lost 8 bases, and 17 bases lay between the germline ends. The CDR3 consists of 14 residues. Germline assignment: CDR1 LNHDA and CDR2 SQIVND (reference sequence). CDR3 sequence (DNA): TGTGCCAGTAGTACCCGGGACTTTCTTTGGGGCTACACCTTC. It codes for CASSTRDFLWGYTF.

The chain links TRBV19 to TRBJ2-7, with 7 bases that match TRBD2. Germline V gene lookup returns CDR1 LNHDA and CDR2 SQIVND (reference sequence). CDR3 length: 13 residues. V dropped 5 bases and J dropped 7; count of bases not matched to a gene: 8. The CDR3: CASSPGGLGEQYF. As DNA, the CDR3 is TGTGCCAGTAGTCCGGGGGGTCTTGGAGAGCAGTACTTC.

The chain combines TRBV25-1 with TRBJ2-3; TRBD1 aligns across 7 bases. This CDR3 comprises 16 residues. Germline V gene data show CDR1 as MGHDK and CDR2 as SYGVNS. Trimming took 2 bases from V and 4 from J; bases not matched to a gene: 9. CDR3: CASSEPGTATSDTQYF. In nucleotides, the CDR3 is TGTGCCAGCAGTGAACCCGGGACAGCCACCTCAGATACGCAGTATTTT.

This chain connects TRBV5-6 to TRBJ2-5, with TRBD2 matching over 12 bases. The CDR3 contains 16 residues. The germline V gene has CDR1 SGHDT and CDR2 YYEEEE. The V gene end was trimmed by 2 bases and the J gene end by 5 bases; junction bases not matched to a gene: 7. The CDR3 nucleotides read TGTGCCAGCAGCTTCCGACTAGCGGGGGCTAAGGAGACCCAGTACTTC. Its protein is CASSFRLAGAKETQYF.

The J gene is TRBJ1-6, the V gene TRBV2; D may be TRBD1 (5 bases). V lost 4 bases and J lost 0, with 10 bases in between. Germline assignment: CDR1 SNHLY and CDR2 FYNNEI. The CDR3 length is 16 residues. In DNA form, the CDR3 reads TGTGCCAGCAGTGGGGAAGGGGACTCCTATAATTCACCCCTCCACTTT. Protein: CASSGEGDSYNSPLHF.

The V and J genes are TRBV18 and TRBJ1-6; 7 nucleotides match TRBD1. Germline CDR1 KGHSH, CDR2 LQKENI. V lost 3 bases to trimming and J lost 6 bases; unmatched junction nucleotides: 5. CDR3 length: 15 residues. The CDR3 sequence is CASSPLRDSNSPLHF. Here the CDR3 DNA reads TGTGCCAGCTCACCCCTTAGGGACAGTAATTCACCCCTCCACTTT.

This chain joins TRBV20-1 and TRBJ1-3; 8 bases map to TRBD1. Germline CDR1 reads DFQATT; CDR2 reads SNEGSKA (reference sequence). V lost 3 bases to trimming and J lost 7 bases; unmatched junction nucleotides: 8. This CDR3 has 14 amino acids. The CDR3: CSASQGAQSNTIYF. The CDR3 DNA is TGCAGTGCTAGTCAGGGGGCCCAGAGCAACACCATATATTTT.

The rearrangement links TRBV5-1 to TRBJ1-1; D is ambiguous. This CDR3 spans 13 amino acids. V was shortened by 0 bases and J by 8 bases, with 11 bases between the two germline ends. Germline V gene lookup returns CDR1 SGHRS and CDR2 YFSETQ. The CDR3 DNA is TGCGCCAGCAGCTTGGTAGGGAGTCAAGAAGCTTTCTTT. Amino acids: CASSLVGSQEAFF.

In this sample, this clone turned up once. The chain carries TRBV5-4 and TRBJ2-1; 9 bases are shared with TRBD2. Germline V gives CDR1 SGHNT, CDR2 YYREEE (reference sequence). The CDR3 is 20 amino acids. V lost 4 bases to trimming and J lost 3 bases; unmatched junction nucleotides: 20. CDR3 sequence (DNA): TGTGCCAGCAGCCCCGGGGCTAGCGGGGCAACCAAGCAGCTCTACAATGAGCAGTTCTTC. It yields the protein CASSPGASGATKQLYNEQFF. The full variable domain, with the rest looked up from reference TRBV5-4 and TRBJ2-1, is ETGVTQSPTHLIKTRGQQVTLRCSSQSGHNTVSWYQQALGQGPQFIFQYYREEENGRGNFPPRFSGLQFPNYSSELNVNALELDDSALYLCASSPGASGATKQLYNEQFFGPGTRLTVL.

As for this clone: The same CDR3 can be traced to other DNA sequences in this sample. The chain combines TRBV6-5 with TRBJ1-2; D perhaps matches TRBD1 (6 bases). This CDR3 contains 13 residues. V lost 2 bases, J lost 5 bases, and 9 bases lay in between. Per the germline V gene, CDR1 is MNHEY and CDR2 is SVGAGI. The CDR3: CASSYLRGYGYTF. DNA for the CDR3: TGTGCCAGCAGTTACCTCAGGGGATATGGCTACACCTTC.

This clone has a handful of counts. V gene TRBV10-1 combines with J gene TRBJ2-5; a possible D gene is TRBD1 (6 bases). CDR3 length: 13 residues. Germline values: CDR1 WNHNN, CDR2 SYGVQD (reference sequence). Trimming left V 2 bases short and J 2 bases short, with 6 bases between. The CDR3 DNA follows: TGCGCCAGCAGTGAGGACAGGCAAGAGACCCAGTACTTC. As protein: CASSEDRQETQYF.

This CDR3 reads CASSFHGDSGAWKNNEQFF. The CDR3, as DNA: TGTGCCAGCAGTTTCCATGGGGATAGCGGGGCTTGGAAAAACAATGAGCAGTTCTTC. This sequence joins TRBV6-2 or TRBV6-3 and TRBJ2-1; TRBD2 matches 8 bases. Germline lookup yields CDR1 MNHEY and CDR2 SVGEGT. The V gene end was trimmed by 4 bases and the J gene end by 5 bases; junction bases not matched to a gene: 19. CDR3 length equals 19 residues.

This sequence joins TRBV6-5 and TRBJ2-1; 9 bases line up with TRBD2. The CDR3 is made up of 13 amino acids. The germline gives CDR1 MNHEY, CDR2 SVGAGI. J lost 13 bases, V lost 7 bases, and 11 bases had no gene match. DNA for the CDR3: TGTGCCAGCACCGGGACTAGCTGGACTCCACAGTTCTTC. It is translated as CASTGTSWTPQFF.

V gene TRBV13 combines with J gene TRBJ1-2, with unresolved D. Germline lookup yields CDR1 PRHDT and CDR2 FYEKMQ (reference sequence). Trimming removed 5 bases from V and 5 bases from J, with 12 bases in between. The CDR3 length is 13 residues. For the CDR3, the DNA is TGTGCCAGCAGCCCCGGTGAGGAGTATGGCTACACCTTC. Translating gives CASSPGEEYGYTF.